At least ten counts were recorded for the clone carrying this T cell receptor beta chain. The antigen is undetermined. The V and J ends lost 4 bases and 7 bases, in that order; junction bases with no gene match: 7. From germline, CDR1 is LNHDA and CDR2 SQIVND (reference sequence). This CDR3 contains 16 residues. Unique molecular identifiers were attached to individual cDNA molecules. TCRdb itself ran the 5' RACE reads through MiXCR, one entry per CDR3 protein. The data contain about 80,000 distinct CDR3 sequences, roughly 4.7% of them singletons. The data are from a study of early T cells in non-severe SARS-CoV-2 infection. For the study at large: Bulk RNA taken from unsorted whole blood was sequenced, leaving chains unpaired.

Broader study findings: In VDJdb matching, anti-spike CD8 responses were favored while private and CD4 specificities went missing.

The sample consisted of whole blood, taken at baseline. This rearrangement joins TRBV19 to TRBJ2-2, with 12 bases lining up with TRBD2. This clonotype was obtained from an adult who was a healthcare worker with PCR-confirmed SARS-CoV-2 infection or an uninfected control (not recorded which). CDR3: CASSTPSGRGHGELFF. In DNA form, the CDR3 reads TGTGCCAGTAGTACCCCTAGCGGGAGGGGGCACGGGGAGCTGTTTTTT.